This T cell receptor beta chain was captured in a study of blood T cell repertoires in COVID-19. Study summary: Sources were T cells, B-cell-depleted T cells, or PBMCs; the material itself was cDNA or gDNA.

The CDR3 has 20 residues. Trimming took 3 bases from V and 9 from J; bases not matched to a gene: 27. Measured with immunoSEQ multiplex PCR; TCRdb has only the in-frame clones, and not every one. Of about 190,000 clones in the sample, approximately 91% are singletons; the top ten hold under 2.5%. The sequencing sample was made of peripheral blood. The sequence derives from a man aged 70 or older with active or convalescent COVID-19. The rearrangement links TRBV23-1 to TRBJ2-7, with 9 bases matching TRBD2. TRBV23-1 is classed as an ORF, of uncertain function. The CDR3 loop reads CASSHPLVRARLAVGVRQYF. The CDR3 DNA reads TGCGCCAGCAGTCACCCCCTGGTGAGAGCGAGACTAGCGGTCGGGGTACGGCAGTACTTC.